The 3 T cell receptor beta chains presented below share a single source sample, sequenced in a study of shared clonotypes between healthy human individuals. Data came from immunoSEQ multiplex PCR; TCRdb stores just in-frame clones and leaves some out. The sample lists 2 million to 2.5 million clones, approximately 94% occurring once. CD45RO-negative, CCR7-positively selected cells formed the naive CD8 fraction, excluding terminally differentiated effector memory CD45RA+ cells. The specimen sequenced was naive CD8+ T cells sorted from blood. These receptors were taken from a man aged 18 to 29 in good health.

Comment on this clone: Other DNA sequences in this sample translate to the same CDR3. In DNA form, the CDR3 reads TGTGCCAGTAGTATAGTAGGAGGCGAGCAGTACTTC. Its translation is CASSIVGGEQYF. The V call is TRBV19, the J call TRBJ2-7; a possible D gene is TRBD2 (5 bases). Trimming took off 1 base at V and 6 bases at J, with 7 bases between the two ends. The germline gives CDR1 LNHDA, CDR2 SQIVND (reference sequence). The CDR3 covers 12 residues. The variable domain in full, with the rest retrieved from reference TRBV19 and TRBJ2-7, is DGGITQSPKYLFRKEGQNVTLSCEQNLNHDAMYWYRQDPGQGLRLIYYSQIVNDFQKGDIAEGYSVSREKKESFPLTVTSAQKNPTAFYLCASSIVGGEQYFGPGTRLTVT.

This chain links TRBV9 with TRBJ1-4; 7 bases match TRBD1. This CDR3 comprises 15 residues. After removal of 0 bases from V and 6 bases from J, the junction contained 5 bases not matched to a gene. CDR1 and CDR2 (germline): SGDLS, YYNGEE. In DNA, the CDR3 is TGTGCCAGCAGCGTAGGAGGGACAGTTTATGAAAAACTGTTTTTT. It codes for CASSVGGTVYEKLFF.

This chain connects TRBV4-2 to TRBJ1-3, with D hard to call. V gave up 0 bases and J gave up 2 bases, with 11 bases separating them. Germline CDR1 reads LGHNA; CDR2 reads YNFKEQ. There are 16 residues in the CDR3. The CDR3 loop is CASSQDLGGPGNTIYF. CDR3 in DNA: TGTGCCAGCAGCCAAGACCTCGGAGGTCCTGGAAACACCATATATTTT.